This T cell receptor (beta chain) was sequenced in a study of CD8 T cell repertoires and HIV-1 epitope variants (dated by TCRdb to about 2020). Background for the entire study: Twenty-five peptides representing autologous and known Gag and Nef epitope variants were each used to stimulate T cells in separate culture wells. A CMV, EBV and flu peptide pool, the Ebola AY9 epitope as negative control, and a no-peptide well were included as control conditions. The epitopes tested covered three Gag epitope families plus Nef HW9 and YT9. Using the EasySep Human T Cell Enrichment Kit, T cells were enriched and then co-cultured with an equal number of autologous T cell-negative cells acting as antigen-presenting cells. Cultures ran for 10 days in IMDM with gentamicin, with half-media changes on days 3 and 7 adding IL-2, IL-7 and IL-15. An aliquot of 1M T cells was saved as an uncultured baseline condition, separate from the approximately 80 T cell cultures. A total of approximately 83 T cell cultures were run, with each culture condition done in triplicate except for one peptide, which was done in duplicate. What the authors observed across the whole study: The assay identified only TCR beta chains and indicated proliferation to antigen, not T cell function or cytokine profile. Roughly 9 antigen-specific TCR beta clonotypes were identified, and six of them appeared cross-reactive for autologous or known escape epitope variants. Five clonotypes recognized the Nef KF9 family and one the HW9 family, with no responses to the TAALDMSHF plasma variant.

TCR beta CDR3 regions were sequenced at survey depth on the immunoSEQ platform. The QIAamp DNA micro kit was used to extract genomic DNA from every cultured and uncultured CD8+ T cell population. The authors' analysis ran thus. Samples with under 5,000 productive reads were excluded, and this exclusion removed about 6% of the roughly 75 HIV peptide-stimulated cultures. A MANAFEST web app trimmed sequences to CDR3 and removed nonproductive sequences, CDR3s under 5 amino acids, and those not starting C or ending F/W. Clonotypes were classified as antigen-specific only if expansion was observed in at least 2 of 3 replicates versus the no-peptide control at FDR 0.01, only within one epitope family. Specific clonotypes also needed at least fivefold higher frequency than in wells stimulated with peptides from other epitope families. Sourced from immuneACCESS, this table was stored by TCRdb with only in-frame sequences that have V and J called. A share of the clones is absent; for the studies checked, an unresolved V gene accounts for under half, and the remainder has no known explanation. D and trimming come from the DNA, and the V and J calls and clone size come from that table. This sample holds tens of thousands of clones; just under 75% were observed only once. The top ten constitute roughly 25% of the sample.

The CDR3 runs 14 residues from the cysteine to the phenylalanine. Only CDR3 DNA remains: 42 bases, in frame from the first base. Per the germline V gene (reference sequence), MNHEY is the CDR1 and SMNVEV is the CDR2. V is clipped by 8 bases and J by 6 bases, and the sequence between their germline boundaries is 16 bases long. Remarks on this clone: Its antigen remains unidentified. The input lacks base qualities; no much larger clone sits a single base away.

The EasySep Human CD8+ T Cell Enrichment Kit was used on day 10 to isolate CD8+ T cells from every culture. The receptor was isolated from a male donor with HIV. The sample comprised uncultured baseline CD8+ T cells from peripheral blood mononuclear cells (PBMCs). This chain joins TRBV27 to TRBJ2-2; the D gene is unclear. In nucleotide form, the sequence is TGTGCCAGCCGTCGGTGGGTCGAGGCCGGGGAGCTGTTTTTT. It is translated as CASRRWVEAGELFF.